Listed below are T cell receptor beta chains from one sample, sequenced in a study of CD4 and CD8 cells across lung adenocarcinoma regions. MiXCR, applied by TCRdb to the PCR reads, yields one record per CDR3 protein. The sample shows under 8,000 distinct CDR3 sequences, approximately 48% of them seen only once. The specimen was CD8+ T cells from the center of a lung tumor. The receptor set was obtained from a female donor with lung adenocarcinoma. The CD4 and CD8 labels of this study may be unreliable. Each CDR3 is given with its conserved first and last residue. D genes are given only for firm matches. Clone size appears in some rows only: once, few, many, or a class for an expanded clone.

j_call d_call v_call clone_size cdr3_nt cdr3_aa
TRBJ2-2 TRBD1 TRBV9 . TGTGCCAGCAGTACGCAGGGGGTGAGCACCGGGGAGCTGTTTTTT CASSTQGVSTGELFF
TRBJ2-1 TRBD2 TRBV12-3/TRBV12-4 many TGTGCCAGCAGTTTAAAACTAGCGGGAGTAAGAAGCTACAATGAGCAGTTCTTC CASSLKLAGVRSYNEQFF
TRBJ2-1 . TRBV7-8 . TGTGCCAGCAGCTTCCTGGAAAATGAGCAGTTCTTC CASSFLENEQFF
TRBJ2-1 . TRBV6-1 . TGTGCCAGGGCCGGGGGCCTAGATGCGCAGTTTTTT CARAGGLDAQFF
TRBJ2-5 . TRBV7-2 once TGTGCGGGGCCCGGGGGCCGTAACCAAGAGACCCAGTACTTC CAGPGGRNQETQYF
TRBJ2-5 . TRBV12-3/TRBV12-4 . TGTGCCAGCAGTTTGGGGGGTGAGGAAGAGACGCAGTACTTC CASSLGGEEETQYF
TRBJ2-7 . TRBV12-3/TRBV12-4 . TGTGCCAGCAGCCTAGGGGCCTACGAGCAGTACTTC CASSLGAYEQYF
TRBJ1-4 . TRBV7-9 . TGTGCCAGCAGCTTAGCCCAGGGCTCTAATGAAAAACTGTTTTTT CASSLAQGSNEKLFF
TRBJ2-3 . TRBV6-1 . TGTGCCAGGAAGCTATCCGGCAGAGTCCCAGAGACGCAGTATTTT CARKLSGRVPETQYF
TRBJ2-7 TRBD1 TRBV7-8 medium-sized TGTGCCAGCAGCCCCTCAACAGGGGGCTACGAGCAGTACTTC CASSPSTGGYEQYF
TRBJ2-7 TRBD2 TRBV6-1 once TGTGCCAGCAGTGAAGGAGGGGGCGGGGGGGGGGCCACAGATACGCAGTACTTC CASSEGGGGGGATDTQYF
TRBJ2-3 . TRBV6-4 few TGTGCCAGCAGTGACTCCGCGGAGGTTAAGGGAGCCACAGATACGCAGTATTTT CASSDSAEVKGATDTQYF
TRBJ2-1 TRBD2 TRBV6-1 . TGTGCCAGCAGTGAAGTGGCGGGAGGGAGCTACAATGAGCAGTTCTTC CASSEVAGGSYNEQFF
TRBJ2-1 TRBD2 TRBV11-3 medium-sized TGTGCCAGCAGCCGCGACACTAGCGGGCAGTTCTTC CASSRDTSGQFF
TRBJ2-5 TRBD1 TRBV6-1 . TGTGCCAGCGGGACAGGGGACACACATTCAGATACGCAGTACTTT CASGTGDTHSDTQYF
TRBJ2-7 . TRBV6-5 . TGTGCCAGCAGTTACACAGGAGCCTACGAGCAGTACTTC CASSYTGAYEQYF
TRBJ2-1 . TRBV6-1 . TGTGCCAGCACCCCCACTAGGAGCTCCTACGAGCAGTTCTTC CASTPTRSSYEQFF
TRBJ2-7 . TRBV7-2 few TGTGCCAGCAGCTTAGCAGGTCGGGGAAGCTACGAGCAGTACTTC CASSLAGRGSYEQYF
TRBJ2-1 . TRBV7-6 . TGTGCCAGCAGCTTAGAAGCGGGCTGTGCGCCCTACGGGGAGCAGTTTTTT CASSLEAGCAPYGEQFF
TRBJ2-7 TRBD2 TRBV7-2 medium-sized TGTGCCAGCAGCAGGACTAGCGGGCTCGACGAGCAGTACTTC CASSRTSGLDEQYF
TRBJ1-6 . TRBV6-1 medium-sized TGTGCCAGCAGCCCGAGTTGGCCAGGCCCCAAAGGGAGTTCACCCCTCCACTTT CASSPSWPGPKGSSPLHF
TRBJ1-1 . TRBV6-1 . TGTGCCAGCACCCGAGAGGGGGGCGTTGGGGTTGGGGCTTTCTTT CASTREGGVGVGAFF
TRBJ2-4 . TRBV14 . TGTGCCAGCAGCCAAGATTCAGGTGCGGGCACCAAAAACATTCAGTACTTC CASSQDSGAGTKNIQYF
TRBJ2-7 . TRBV6-1 . TGTGCCAGCAGTGAGGGACACTCTGGCGCCTACGTGCAGTACTTC CASSEGHSGAYVQYF
TRBJ2-3 . TRBV6-1 . TGTGCCAGCAGTGACCGAGCCTCGGGGGTGGGCGACACAAATACGCAGTATTTT CASSDRASGVGDTNTQYF
TRBJ2-7 TRBD1 TRBV11-1 few TGTGCCAGTCAAGGGACAGGGGGGTACGAGCAGTACTTC CASQGTGGYEQYF
TRBJ2-1 TRBD2 TRBV7-3 medium-sized TGTGCCAGCAGCCAGACCGGGACTAGCGGGACGAATGAGCAGTTCTTC CASSQTGTSGTNEQFF
TRBJ1-4 . TRBV12-3/TRBV12-4 few TGTGCCAGCACCACAAGGGGACCGGGGGAAAAACTGTTTTTT CASTTRGPGEKLFF
TRBJ2-1 . TRBV7-2 many TGTGCCAGCAGCGAATACTTGGGTGAGCAGTTCTTC CASSEYLGEQFF
TRBJ2-5 . TRBV11-3 once TGTGCCAGCAGGCGCGTGGGGCCGCCCCCAGATACCCAGTACTTC CASRRVGPPPDTQYF
TRBJ2-7 . TRBV5-1 few TGCGCCAGCAGCCCACGACAGCTAACAGGGTTTTACGACGAGCAGTACTTC CASSPRQLTGFYDEQYF
TRBJ2-1 . TRBV6-4 medium-sized TGTGCCAGCAGTGACCACTCCTCCAGGGGGGGGTCCTACAATGAGCAGTTCTTC CASSDHSSRGGSYNEQFF
TRBJ2-2 . TRBV25-1 many TGTGCCAGCAGTGGGTCCTGGACGGAAAACACCGGGGAGCTGTTTTTT CASSGSWTENTGELFF
TRBJ2-3 . TRBV7-3 medium-sized TGTGCCAGCAGCTTAAACTTTTGGGGGCAAGCGGACACAGATACGCAGTATTTT CASSLNFWGQADTDTQYF
TRBJ2-2 . TRBV6-1 . TGTGCCAGCAGTGTCCACGCGTCTTACAGCACCGAGAAGCAGTTTTTT CASSVHASYSTEKQFF
TRBJ2-5 . TRBV7-2 large TGTGCCAGCACCTTCGGGCTGGGCCCACGGGAGACCCAGTACTTC CASTFGLGPRETQYF
TRBJ2-1 TRBD2 TRBV19 . TGTGCCAGTATGCCGGGGGGTGACAATGAGCAGTTCTTC CASMPGGDNEQFF
TRBJ2-3 . TRBV6-1 once TGTGCCAGCAGGTCCGCCCGCGTCGGGGGGCAGGAGGCCAAAGATACTCAGTATTTC CASRSARVGGQEAKDTQYF
TRBJ2-3 TRBD1 TRBV6-1 . TGTGCCAGCAGTGACCCAGCCTTCACAGGGGGCTACGCAGATACGCAGTATTTC CASSDPAFTGGYADTQYF
TRBJ2-3 TRBD2 TRBV6-1 . TGTGCCAGCACGGGGGGACGGGCCACAGATACTCAGTATTTT CASTGGRATDTQYF
TRBJ2-7 . TRBV12-3/TRBV12-4 . TGCCGCGGCACGGGGCTGGGAGCCGAAGACATGCAGTACTTC CRGTGLGAEDMQYF
TRBJ2-1 TRBD2 TRBV6-6 medium-sized TGTGCCAGCAGGGGGACTACCGACAATGAGCAGTTCTTC CASRGTTDNEQFF
TRBJ2-3 . TRBV7-3 many TGTGCCAGCAGCTTAACGCGGACAGCTAGCACAGATACGCAGTATTTT CASSLTRTASTDTQYF
TRBJ2-1 TRBD2 TRBV6-4 . TGTGCCAGCAGTGACTCAAAGCGGGAGGGCCCCTACAATGAGCAGTTCTTC CASSDSKREGPYNEQFF
TRBJ2-7 TRBD2 TRBV6-1 . TGTGCCAGCGGGGGGCGGGGGGCGGAAGATACGCAGTACTTC CASGGRGAEDTQYF
TRBJ2-5 . TRBV6-1 . TGTGCCAGCATCGGGGGACGTGACCAAGAGACCCAGTACTTC CASIGGRDQETQYF
TRBJ2-4 . TRBV6-1 . TGTGCCAGCAGACCCGGGGGGACAGCCAAAAACACTCAGTACTTC CASRPGGTAKNTQYF
TRBJ2-3 . TRBV30 . TGTGCCTGGAGTGTCCCCCTAGGGGAGGGGGCCGCAGATACGCAGTATTTT CAWSVPLGEGAADTQYF
TRBJ1-1 . TRBV10-2 many TGCGCCAGCAGTGAGCAAAGGAACACTGAAGCTTTCTTT CASSEQRNTEAFF
TRBJ2-6 . TRBV6-4 many TGTGCCAGCAGTGACTCGACGGCTGGGGCCAACGTCCTGACTTTC CASSDSTAGANVLTF
TRBJ2-7 . TRBV27 . TGTGCCAGCAGTTTATCAGGGATTGGCTACGAGCAGTACTTC CASSLSGIGYEQYF
TRBJ2-1 TRBD2 TRBV7-9 . TGTGCCAGCAATCTAGCGGGAGCCTACAATGAGCAGTTCTTC CASNLAGAYNEQFF
TRBJ2-7 TRBD1 TRBV24-1 . TGTGCCACCAGCACCGGGACAGGGGGGGGGCCGGGAACCAAAGACACGCAGTACTTC CATSTGTGGGPGTKDTQYF